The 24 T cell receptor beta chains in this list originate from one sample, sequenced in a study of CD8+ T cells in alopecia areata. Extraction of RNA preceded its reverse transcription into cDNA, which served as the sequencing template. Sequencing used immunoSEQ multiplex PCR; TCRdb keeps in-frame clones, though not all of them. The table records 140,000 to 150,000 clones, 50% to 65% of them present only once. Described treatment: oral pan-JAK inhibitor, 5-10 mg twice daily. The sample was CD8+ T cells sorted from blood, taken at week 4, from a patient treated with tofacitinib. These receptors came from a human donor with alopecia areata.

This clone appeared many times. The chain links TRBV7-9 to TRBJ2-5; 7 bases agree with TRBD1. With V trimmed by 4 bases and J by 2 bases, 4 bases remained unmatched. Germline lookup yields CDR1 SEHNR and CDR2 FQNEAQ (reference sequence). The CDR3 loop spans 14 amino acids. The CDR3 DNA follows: TGTGCCAGCAGCTGGGGACAGTCTCAAGAGACCCAGTACTTC. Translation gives CASSWGQSQETQYF.

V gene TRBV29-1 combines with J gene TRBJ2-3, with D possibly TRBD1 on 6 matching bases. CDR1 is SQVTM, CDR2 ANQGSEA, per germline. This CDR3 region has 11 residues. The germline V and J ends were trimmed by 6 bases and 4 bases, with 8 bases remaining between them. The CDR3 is CSVTGSDTQYF. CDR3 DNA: TGCAGCGTGACAGGCTCAGATACGCAGTATTTT.

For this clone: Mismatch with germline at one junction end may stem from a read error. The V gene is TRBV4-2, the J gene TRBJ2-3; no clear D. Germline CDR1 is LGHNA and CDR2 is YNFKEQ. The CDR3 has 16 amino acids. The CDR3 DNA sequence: TGTGCCAGCACCCAAGTTGGGCTAGAGAGCACAGATACGCAGTATTTT. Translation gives CASTQVGLESTDTQYF.

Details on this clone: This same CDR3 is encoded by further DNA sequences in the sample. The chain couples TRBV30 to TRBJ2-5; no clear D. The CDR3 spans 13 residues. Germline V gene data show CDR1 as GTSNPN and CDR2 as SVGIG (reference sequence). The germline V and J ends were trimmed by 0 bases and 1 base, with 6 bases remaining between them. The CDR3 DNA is TGTGCCTGGAGTGTCGGCAGCCAAGAGACCCAGTACTTC. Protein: CAWSVGSQETQYF.

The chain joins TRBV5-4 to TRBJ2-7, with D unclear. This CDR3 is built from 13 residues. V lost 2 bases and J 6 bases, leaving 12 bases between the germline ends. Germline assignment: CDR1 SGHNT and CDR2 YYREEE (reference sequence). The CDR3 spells CASSFGPGGEQYF. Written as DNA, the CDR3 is TGTGCCAGCAGCTTCGGTCCGGGCGGCGAGCAGTACTTC.

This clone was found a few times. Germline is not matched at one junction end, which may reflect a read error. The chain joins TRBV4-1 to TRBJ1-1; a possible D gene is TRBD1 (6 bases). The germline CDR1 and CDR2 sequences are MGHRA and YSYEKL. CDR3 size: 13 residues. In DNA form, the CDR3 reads TGCGCCAGCAGCCAAGTGTTACAGGGACACTTTGTCTTT. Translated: CASSQVLQGHFVF.

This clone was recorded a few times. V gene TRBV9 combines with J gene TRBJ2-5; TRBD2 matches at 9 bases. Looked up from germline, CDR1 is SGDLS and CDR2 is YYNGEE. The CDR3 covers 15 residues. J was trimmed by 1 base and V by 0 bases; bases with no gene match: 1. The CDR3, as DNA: TGTGCCAGCAGCGTAGGACTAGCGGCCCAAGAGACCCAGTACTTC. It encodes CASSVGLAAQETQYF.

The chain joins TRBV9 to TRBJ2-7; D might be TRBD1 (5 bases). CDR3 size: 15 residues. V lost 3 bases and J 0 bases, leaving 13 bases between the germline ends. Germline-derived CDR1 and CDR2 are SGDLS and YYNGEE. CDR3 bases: TGTGCCAGCAGCGAGACCCCCGACAGCTCCTACGAGCAGTACTTC. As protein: CASSETPDSSYEQYF.

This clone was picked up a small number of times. This CDR3 reads CASSSELDEKLFF. CDR3 nucleotide sequence: TGTGCCAGCAGCAGCGAATTGGATGAAAAACTGTTTTTT. This sequence joins TRBV13 and TRBJ1-4, with D unclear. The CDR3 is 13 residues long. Trimming cost V 5 bases and J 6 bases, with 10 bases left between them. Germline V gives CDR1 PRHDT, CDR2 FYEKMQ (reference sequence).

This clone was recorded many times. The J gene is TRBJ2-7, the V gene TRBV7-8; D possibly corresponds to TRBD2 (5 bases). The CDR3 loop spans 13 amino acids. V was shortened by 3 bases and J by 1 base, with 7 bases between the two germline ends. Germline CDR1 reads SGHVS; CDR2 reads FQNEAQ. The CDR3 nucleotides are TGTGCCAGCAGCTTGCTAGCTTCCTACGAGCAGTACTTC. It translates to CASSLLASYEQYF.

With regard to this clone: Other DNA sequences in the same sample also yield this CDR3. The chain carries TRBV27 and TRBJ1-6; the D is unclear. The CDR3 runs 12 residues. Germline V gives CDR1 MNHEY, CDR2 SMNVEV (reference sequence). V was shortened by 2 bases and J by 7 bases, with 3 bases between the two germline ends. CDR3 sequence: CASSLPNSPLHF. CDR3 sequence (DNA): TGTGCCAGCAGTTTACCAAATTCACCCCTCCACTTT.

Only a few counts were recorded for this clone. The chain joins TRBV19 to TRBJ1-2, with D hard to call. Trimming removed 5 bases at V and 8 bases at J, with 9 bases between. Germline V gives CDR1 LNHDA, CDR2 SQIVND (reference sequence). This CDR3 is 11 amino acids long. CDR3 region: CASSSEGGYTF. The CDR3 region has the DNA TGTGCCAGTAGTTCGGAGGGAGGCTACACCTTC.

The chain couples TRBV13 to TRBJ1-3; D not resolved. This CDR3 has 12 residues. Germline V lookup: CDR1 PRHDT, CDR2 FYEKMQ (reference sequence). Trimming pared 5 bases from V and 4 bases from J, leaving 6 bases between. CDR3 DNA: TGTGCCAGCAGCAAACAGGGAAACACCATATATTTT. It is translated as CASSKQGNTIYF.

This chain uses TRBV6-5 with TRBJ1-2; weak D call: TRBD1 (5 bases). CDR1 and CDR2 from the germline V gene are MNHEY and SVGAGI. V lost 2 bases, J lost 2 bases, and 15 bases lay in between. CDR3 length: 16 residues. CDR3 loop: CASSYEAGVNNYGYTF. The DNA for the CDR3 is TGTGCCAGCAGTTACGAGGCGGGGGTAAACAACTATGGCTACACCTTC.

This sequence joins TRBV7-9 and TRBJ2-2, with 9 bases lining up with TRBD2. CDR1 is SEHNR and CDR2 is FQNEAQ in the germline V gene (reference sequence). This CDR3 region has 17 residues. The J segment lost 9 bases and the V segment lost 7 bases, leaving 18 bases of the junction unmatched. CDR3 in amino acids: CASTGPQGLAVRWELFF. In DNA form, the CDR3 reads TGTGCCAGCACGGGCCCCCAGGGACTAGCTGTGCGATGGGAGCTGTTTTTT.

CDR3 amino acids: CAWSDTPHEQYF. CDR3 nucleotide sequence: TGTGCCTGGAGTGACACACCCCACGAGCAGTACTTC. The rearrangement joins TRBV30 to TRBJ2-7; D remains unclear. Germline CDR1 reads GTSNPN; CDR2 reads SVGIG (reference sequence). Trimming took 1 base from V and 5 from J, leaving 9 bases between them. CDR3 length equals 12 residues.

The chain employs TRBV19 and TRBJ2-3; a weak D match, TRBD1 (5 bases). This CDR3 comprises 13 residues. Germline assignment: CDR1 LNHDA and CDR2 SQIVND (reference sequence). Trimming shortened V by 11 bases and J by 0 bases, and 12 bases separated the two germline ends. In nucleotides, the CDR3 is TGTGCCTCCTCCAGGGTGAGCACAGATACGCAGTATTTT. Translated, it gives CASSRVSTDTQYF.

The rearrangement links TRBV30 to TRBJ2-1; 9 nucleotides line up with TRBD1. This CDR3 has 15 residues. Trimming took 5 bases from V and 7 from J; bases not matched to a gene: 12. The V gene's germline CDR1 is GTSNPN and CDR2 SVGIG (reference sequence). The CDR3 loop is CAWDSSGQGTNEQFF. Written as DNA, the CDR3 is TGTGCCTGGGATAGTTCTGGACAGGGGACGAATGAGCAGTTCTTC.

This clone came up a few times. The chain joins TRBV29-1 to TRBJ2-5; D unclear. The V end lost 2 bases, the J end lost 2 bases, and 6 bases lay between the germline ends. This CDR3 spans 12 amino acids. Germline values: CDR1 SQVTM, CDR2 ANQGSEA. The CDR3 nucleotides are TGCAGCGTTGAACCAGGACAAGAGACCCAGTACTTC. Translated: CSVEPGQETQYF. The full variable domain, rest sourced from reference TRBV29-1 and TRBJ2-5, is SAVISQKPSRDICQRGTSLTIQCQVDSQVTMMFWYRQQPGQSLTLIATANQGSEATYESGFVIDKFPISRPNLTFSTLTVSNMSPEDSSIYLCSVEPGQETQYFGPGTRLLVL.

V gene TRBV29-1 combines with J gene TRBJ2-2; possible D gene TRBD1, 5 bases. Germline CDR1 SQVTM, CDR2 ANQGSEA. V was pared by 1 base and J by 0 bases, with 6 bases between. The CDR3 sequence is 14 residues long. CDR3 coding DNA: TGCAGCGTTGAAGGGACACCGAACACCGGGGAGCTGTTTTTT. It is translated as CSVEGTPNTGELFF.

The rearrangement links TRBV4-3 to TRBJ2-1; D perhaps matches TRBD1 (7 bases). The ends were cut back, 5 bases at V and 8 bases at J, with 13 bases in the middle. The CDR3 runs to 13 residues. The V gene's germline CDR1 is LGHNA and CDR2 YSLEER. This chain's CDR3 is CASSTDREDEQFF. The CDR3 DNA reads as TGCGCCAGCAGCACTGACAGGGAGGATGAGCAGTTCTTC.

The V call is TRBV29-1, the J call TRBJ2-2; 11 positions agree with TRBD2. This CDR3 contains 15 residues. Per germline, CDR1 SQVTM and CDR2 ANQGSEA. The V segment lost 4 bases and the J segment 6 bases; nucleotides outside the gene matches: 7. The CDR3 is CSVGASGGHSGELFF. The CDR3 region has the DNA TGCAGCGTTGGGGCTAGCGGGGGGCACTCCGGGGAGCTGTTTTTT.

CDR3 loop: CASSLDPGDTQYF. DNA of the CDR3: TGTGCCAGCAGCTTAGATCCTGGAGATACGCAGTATTTT. The chain recombines TRBV11-2 with TRBJ2-3; D is uncertain. This CDR3 region has 13 residues. Trimming took off 0 bases at V and 5 bases at J, with 6 bases between the two ends. Germline V gives CDR1 SGHAT, CDR2 FQNNGV. Variable domain in full (rest from reference TRBV11-2 and TRBJ2-3): EAGVAQSPRYKIIEKRQSVAFWCNPISGHATLYWYQQILGQGPKLLIQFQNNGVVDDSQLPKDRFSAERLKGVDSTLKIQPAKLEDSAVYLCASSLDPGDTQYFGPGTRLTVL.

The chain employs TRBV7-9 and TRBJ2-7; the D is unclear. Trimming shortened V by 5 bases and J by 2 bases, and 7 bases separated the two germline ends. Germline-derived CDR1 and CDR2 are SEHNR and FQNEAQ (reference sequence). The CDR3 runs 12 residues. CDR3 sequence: CASSPQTYEQYF. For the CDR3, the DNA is TGTGCCAGCAGCCCGCAGACCTACGAGCAGTACTTC.